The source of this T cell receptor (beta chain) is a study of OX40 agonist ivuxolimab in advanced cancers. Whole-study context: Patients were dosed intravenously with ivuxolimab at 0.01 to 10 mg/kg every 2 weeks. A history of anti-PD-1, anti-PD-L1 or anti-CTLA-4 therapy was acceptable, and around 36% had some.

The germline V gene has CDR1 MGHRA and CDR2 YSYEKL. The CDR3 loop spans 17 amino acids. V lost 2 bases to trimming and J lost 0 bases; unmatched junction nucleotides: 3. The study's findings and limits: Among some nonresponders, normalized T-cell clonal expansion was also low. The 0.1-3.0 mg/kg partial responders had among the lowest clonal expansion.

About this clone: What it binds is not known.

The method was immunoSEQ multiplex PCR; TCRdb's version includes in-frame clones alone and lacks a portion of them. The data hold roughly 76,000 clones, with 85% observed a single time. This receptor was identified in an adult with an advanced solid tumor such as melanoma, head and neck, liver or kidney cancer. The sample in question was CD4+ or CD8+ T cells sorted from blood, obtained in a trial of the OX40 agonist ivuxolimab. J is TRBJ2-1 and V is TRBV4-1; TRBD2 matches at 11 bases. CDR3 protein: CASSQTSGGSSYNEQFF. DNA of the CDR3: TGCGCCAGCAGCCAAACTAGCGGGGGATCCTCCTACAATGAGCAGTTCTTC.